A single sample is the source of the 18 T cell receptor beta chains below, sequenced in a study of shared clonotypes between healthy human individuals. The naive CD8 population came from CD45RO-negative cells selected for CCR7, without terminally differentiated effector memory CD45RA+ cells. Sequencing used immunoSEQ multiplex PCR; TCRdb keeps in-frame clones, though not all of them. The sample holds some 2 million clones, approximately 94% seen once. Sequenced: naive CD8+ T cells sorted from blood. These receptors were obtained from a man younger than 35 in good health.

The genes are TRBV5-1 and TRBJ2-2; either TRBD1 or TRBD2 may fit D (6 bases each). V was pared by 4 bases and J by 7 bases, with 26 bases between. The CDR3 consists of 18 residues. Per the germline V gene, CDR1 is SGHRS and CDR2 is YFSETQ. CDR3 in DNA: TGCGCCAGCAGCCTAGCCGAGGGGGGACGAGCGATAGTCGGGGAGCTGTTTTTT. Translated: CASSLAEGGRAIVGELFF.

The rearrangement uses TRBV6-5 and TRBJ2-7, with D tentatively TRBD1 (6 bases). Germline V CDR1 and CDR2: MNHEY, SVGAGI. V was shortened by 2 bases and J by 7 bases, with 15 bases between the two germline ends. The CDR3 covers 14 residues. CDR3 sequence: CASSYGQGGDEQYF. The CDR3 nucleotides read TGTGCCAGCAGTTACGGGCAAGGGGGAGATGAGCAGTACTTC.

Comment on this clone: The junction does not match germline at one end; this may be a read error. The sample carries other DNA sequences with the same CDR3. V gene TRBV7-7 combines with J gene TRBJ2-1; a weak D match, TRBD1 (6 bases). Germline values: CDR1 SSHAT, CDR2 FNYEAQ (reference sequence). This CDR3 region has 13 residues. The CDR3 region has the DNA TGTGCTAGCAGCTTCGGACAGAACAATGAGCAGTTCTTC. Protein sequence: CASSFGQNNEQFF.

The V call is TRBV11-2, the J call TRBJ2-7; D may be TRBD2 (6 bases). With 8 bases removed from V and 4 bases from J, the gap between germline ends came to 24 bases. The V gene's germline CDR1 is SGHAT and CDR2 FQNNGV. The CDR3 runs to 16 residues. The CDR3 DNA follows: TGTGCCAGCTTTGGTTTTGGGCGGGATGCCTCTTACGAGCAGTACTTC. Its translation: CASFGFGRDASYEQYF. Full variable domain (missing parts from reference TRBV11-2 and TRBJ2-7): EAGVAQSPRYKIIEKRQSVAFWCNPISGHATLYWYQQILGQGPKLLIQFQNNGVVDDSQLPKDRFSAERLKGVDSTLKIQPAKLEDSAVYLCASFGFGRDASYEQYFGPGTRLTVT.

The CDR3 region is CAISEEALAALNEQFF. CDR3 coding DNA: TGTGCCATCAGTGAGGAGGCACTAGCGGCCCTCAATGAGCAGTTCTTC. This sequence joins TRBV10-3 and TRBJ2-1; 8 bases align to TRBD2. The V and J ends lost 2 bases and 6 bases, in that order; junction bases with no gene match: 9. Germline loops: CDR1 ENHRY, CDR2 SYGVKD. CDR3 length: 16 amino acids.

This clone occurred once. The J gene is TRBJ2-5, the V gene TRBV7-6; tentative D call: TRBD1 (5 bases). The CDR3 is 14 amino acids. Between the trimmed V and J ends, which lost 4 bases and 5 bases, there was a span of 14 bases. Germline-derived CDR1 and CDR2 are SGHVS and FNYEAQ. The chain's CDR3 is CASSSRVPGETQYF. DNA for the CDR3: TGTGCCAGCAGCTCACGGGTTCCAGGGGAGACCCAGTACTTC. Complete variable domain (other parts from reference TRBV7-6 and TRBJ2-5): GAGVSQSPRYKVTKRGQDVALRCDPISGHVSLYWYRQALGQGPEFLTYFNYEAQQDKSGLPNDRFSAERPEGSISTLTIQRTEQRDSAMYRCASSSRVPGETQYFGPGTRLLVL.

V is TRBV6-1 and J is TRBJ2-1, with 7 bases matching TRBD1. V was clipped by 0 bases and J by 9 bases; unmatched bases: 8. The CDR3 has 15 amino acids. Germline CDR1 and CDR2: MNHNS and SASEGT. In DNA form, the CDR3 reads TGTGCCAGCAGTGAAGCGGTTTTACAGGGGATTGAGCAGTTCTTC. Its translation is CASSEAVLQGIEQFF.

The rearrangement uses TRBV9 and TRBJ2-7; D is perhaps TRBD2 (5 bases). CDR1 is SGDLS, CDR2 YYNGEE, per germline. The ends were cut back, 0 bases at V and 5 bases at J, with 9 bases in the middle. CDR3 length: 13 amino acids. The CDR3 sequence is CASSVEAGDEQYF. CDR3 nucleotide sequence: TGTGCCAGCAGCGTAGAGGCCGGGGACGAGCAGTACTTC.

This clone was recorded once. The CDR3 nucleotides read TGTGCCAGCAGCGTAGATATGGGAGGGCCGGGAGATACGCAGTATTTT. This sequence encodes CASSVDMGGPGDTQYF. The rearrangement links TRBV9 to TRBJ2-3, with 7 bases identical to TRBD2. V shed 0 bases, J shed 5 bases, and the junction held 9 bases outside the gene matches. Germline V CDR1 and CDR2: SGDLS, YYNGEE. The CDR3 is 16 amino acids.

The chain carries TRBV11-3 and TRBJ2-2; 7 bases fit TRBD2. Trimming at V came to 4 bases and at J to 0 bases, leaving 5 bases not matched to a gene. CDR1 is SGHNT, CDR2 YENEEA, per germline. This CDR3 contains 16 residues. The CDR3 loop reads CASSSSGESNTGELFF. For the CDR3, the DNA is TGTGCCAGCAGCTCAAGCGGGGAATCGAACACCGGGGAGCTGTTTTTT.

This clone was recorded once. The chain combines TRBV21-1 with TRBJ2-7. TRBV21-1 is a documented pseudogene. This CDR3 region has 15 residues. The CDR3 DNA is TGTGCCAGCAGCAGTGAAGGACCCCCGTCGGACGAGCAGTACTTC. Protein product: CASSSEGPPSDEQYF.

This rearrangement joins TRBV5-1 to TRBJ2-1, with D possibly matching TRBD2 (7 bases). Germline-derived CDR1 and CDR2 are SGHRS and YFSETQ. CDR3 length: 16 amino acids. Between the trimmed V and J ends, which lost 4 bases and 5 bases, there was a span of 19 bases. The CDR3 reads CASSLTRGGPDNEQFF. The CDR3 bases are TGCGCCAGCAGCCTTACCCGCGGGGGCCCGGACAATGAGCAGTTCTTC.

The chain recombines TRBV27 with TRBJ2-3; D possibly corresponds to TRBD1 (5 bases). Trimming removed 2 bases from V and 2 bases from J, with 8 bases in between. Germline CDR1 is MNHEY and CDR2 is SMNVEV (reference sequence). CDR3 length equals 14 residues. Here the CDR3 reads CASSLGAHTDTQYF. CDR3 nucleotides: TGTGCCAGCAGTTTAGGGGCCCACACAGATACGCAGTATTTT.

The sample holds one count of this clone. The J gene is TRBJ2-7, the V gene TRBV6-1; D is unclear. The CDR3 has 17 amino acids. Germline CDR1 reads MNHNS; CDR2 reads SASEGT. V lost 2 bases and J 2 bases, leaving 19 bases between the germline ends. The CDR3 DNA reads as TGTGCCAGCAGTGAAAGAACGGAGTTCTGGGCCCCCTACGAGCAGTACTTC. It encodes CASSERTEFWAPYEQYF.

V gene TRBV5-1 combines with J gene TRBJ2-5; 10 bases fit TRBD2. CDR1 SGHRS and CDR2 YFSETQ come from the germline V gene. There are 18 residues in the CDR3. V was pared by 4 bases and J by 2 bases, with 14 bases of the junction left unmatched. The CDR3 nucleotides are TGCGCCAGCAGCCGAAGTGTATCAGGACTAGCGGTACAAGAGACCCAGTACTTC. Its protein product is CASSRSVSGLAVQETQYF.

As concerns this clone: The sample contains more than one DNA sequence encoding this CDR3. V is TRBV27 and J is TRBJ2-7; 10 bases match TRBD1. J was trimmed by 2 bases and V by 6 bases; bases with no gene match: 4. Germline CDR1 reads MNHEY; CDR2 reads SMNVEV (reference sequence). The length of the CDR3 is 14 residues. CDR3 amino acids: CASSAGTGAYEQYF. CDR3 DNA: TGTGCCAGCAGCGCCGGGACAGGGGCCTACGAGCAGTACTTC.

The chain uses TRBV4-1 and TRBJ2-7, with a possible D match to TRBD1 (5 bases). The CDR3 runs 15 residues. Trimming took 2 bases from V and 0 from J, leaving 11 bases between them. The germline CDR1 and CDR2 sequences are MGHRA and YSYEKL. The CDR3 bases are TGCGCCAGCAGCCAATCGTCCAGGGACTCCTACGAGCAGTACTTC. This translates into CASSQSSRDSYEQYF.

Details on this clone: This specimen includes other DNA sequences encoding the same CDR3. The chain has TRBV27 and TRBJ1-5; D is uncertain. Germline loops: CDR1 MNHEY, CDR2 SMNVEV (reference sequence). The CDR3 length is 13 residues. Trimming took 4 bases from V and 3 from J, leaving 7 bases between them. The CDR3 spells CASSSGLNQPQHF. CDR3 nucleotide sequence: TGTGCCAGCAGTTCGGGTCTCAATCAGCCCCAGCATTTT.